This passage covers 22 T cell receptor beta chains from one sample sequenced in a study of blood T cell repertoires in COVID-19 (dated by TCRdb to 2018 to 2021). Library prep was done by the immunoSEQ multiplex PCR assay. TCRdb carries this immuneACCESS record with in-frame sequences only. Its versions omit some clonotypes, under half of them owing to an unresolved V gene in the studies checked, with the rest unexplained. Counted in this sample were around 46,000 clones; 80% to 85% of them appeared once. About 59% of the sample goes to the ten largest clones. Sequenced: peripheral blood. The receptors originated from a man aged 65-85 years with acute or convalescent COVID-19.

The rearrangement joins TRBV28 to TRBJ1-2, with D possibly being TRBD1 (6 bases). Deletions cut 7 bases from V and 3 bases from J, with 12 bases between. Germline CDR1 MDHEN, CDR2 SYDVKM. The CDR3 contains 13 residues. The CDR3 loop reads CASTQGQHYGYTF. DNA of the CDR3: TGTGCCAGCACCCAGGGGCAGCACTATGGCTACACCTTC.

The CDR3 reads CASSQQGGATDTQYF. In DNA, the CDR3 is TGTGCCAGCAGCCAACAAGGCGGGGCCACAGATACGCAGTATTTT. The chain carries TRBV3-1 (or the pseudogene TRBV3-2) and TRBJ2-3, with D possibly TRBD2 on 6 matching bases. CDR1 is LGHDT, CDR2 YNNKEL, per germline (reference sequence). Trimming removed 2 bases at V and 2 bases at J, with 11 bases between. This CDR3 region has 15 residues.

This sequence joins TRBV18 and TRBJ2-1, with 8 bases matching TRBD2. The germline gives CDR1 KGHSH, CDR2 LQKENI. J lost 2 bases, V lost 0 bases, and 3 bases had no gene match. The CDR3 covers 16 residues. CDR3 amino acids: CASSPPAGGTYNEQFF. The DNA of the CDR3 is TGTGCCAGCTCACCACCGGCGGGAGGTACCTACAATGAGCAGTTCTTC.

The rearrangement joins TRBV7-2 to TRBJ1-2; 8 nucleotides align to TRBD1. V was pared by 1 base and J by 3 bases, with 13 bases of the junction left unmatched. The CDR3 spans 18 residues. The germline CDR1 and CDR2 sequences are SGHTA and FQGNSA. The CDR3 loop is CASSLVPSGGPSYYGYTF. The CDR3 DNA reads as TGTGCCAGCAGCTTAGTACCGTCAGGGGGCCCGTCCTACTATGGCTACACCTTC.

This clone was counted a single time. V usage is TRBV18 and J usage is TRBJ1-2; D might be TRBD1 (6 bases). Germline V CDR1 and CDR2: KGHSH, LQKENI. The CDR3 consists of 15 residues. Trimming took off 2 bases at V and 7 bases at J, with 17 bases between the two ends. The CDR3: CASSPGSQGSGGYTF. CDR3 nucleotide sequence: TGTGCCAGCTCACCAGGGTCACAGGGATCCGGTGGCTACACCTTC.

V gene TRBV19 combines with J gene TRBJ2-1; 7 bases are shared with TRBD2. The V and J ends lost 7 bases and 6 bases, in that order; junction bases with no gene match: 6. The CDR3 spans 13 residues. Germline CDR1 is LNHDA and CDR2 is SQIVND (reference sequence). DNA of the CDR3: TGTGCCAGTAAGACGGGAGGAGGCAATGAGCAGTTCTTC. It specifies CASKTGGGNEQFF.

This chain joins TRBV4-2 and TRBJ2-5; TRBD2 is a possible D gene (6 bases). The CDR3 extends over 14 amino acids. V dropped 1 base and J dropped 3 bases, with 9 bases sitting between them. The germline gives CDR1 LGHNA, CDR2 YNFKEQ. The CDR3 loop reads CASSQGGEEETQYF. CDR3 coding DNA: TGTGCCAGCAGCCAAGGCGGGGAGGAAGAGACCCAGTACTTC.

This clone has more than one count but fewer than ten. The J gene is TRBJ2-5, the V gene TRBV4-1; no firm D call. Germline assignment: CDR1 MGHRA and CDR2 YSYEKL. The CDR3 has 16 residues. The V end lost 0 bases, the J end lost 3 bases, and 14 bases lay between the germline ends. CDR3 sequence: CASSQDGRYSKETQYF. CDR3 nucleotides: TGCGCCAGCAGCCAAGATGGCAGGTACTCAAAAGAGACCCAGTACTTC.

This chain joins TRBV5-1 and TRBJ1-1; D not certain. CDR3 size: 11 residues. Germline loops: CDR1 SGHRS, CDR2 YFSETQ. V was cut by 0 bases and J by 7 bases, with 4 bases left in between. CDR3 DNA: TGCGCCAGCAGCTTGGGAGGTGAAGCTTTCTTT. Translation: CASSLGGEAFF.

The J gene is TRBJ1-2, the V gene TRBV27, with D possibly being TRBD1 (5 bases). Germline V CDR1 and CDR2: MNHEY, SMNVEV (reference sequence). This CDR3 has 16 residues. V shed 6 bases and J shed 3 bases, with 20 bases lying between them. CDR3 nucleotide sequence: TGTGCCAGCAGCCATGGGTTGGCAGGGCCATACTATGGCTACACCTTC. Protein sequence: CASSHGLAGPYYGYTF.

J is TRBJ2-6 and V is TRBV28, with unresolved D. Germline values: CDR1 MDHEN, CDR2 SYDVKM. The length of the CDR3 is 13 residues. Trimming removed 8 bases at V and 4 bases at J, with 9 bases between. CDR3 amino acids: CASLLLGANVLTF. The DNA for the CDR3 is TGTGCCAGCCTCCTCCTAGGGGCCAACGTCCTGACTTTC. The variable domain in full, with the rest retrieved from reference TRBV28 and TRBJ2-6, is DVKVTQSSRYLVKRTGEKVFLECVQDMDHENMFWYRQDPGLGLRLIYFSYDVKMKEKGDIPEGYSVSREKKERFSLILESASTNQTSMYLCASLLLGANVLTFGAGSRLTVL.

The CDR3: CASSPQTGGNTIYF. The CDR3 nucleotides read TGCGCCAGCAGCCCCCAGACCGGGGGAAACACCATATATTTT. V and J are TRBV5-1 and TRBJ1-3; D not resolved. The CDR3 is 14 amino acids. Germline V gives CDR1 SGHRS, CDR2 YFSETQ. V was pared by 4 bases and J by 4 bases, with 12 bases between.

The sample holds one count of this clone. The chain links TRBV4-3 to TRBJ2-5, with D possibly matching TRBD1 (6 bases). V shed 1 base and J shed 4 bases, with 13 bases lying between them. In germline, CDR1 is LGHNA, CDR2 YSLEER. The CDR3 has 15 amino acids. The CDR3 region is CASSQVGQLGETQYF. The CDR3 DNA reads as TGCGCCAGCAGCCAAGTTGGACAGCTGGGAGAGACCCAGTACTTC.

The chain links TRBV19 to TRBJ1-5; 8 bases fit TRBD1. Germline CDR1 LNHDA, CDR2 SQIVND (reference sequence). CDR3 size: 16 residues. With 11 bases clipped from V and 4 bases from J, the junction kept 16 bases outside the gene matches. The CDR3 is CAGVPGQVRTNQPQHF. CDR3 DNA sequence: TGTGCCGGCGTCCCGGGACAGGTTCGAACTAATCAGCCCCAGCATTTT.

Written as DNA, the CDR3 is TGTGCCAGCTCACCACCCGGAGCGGGGGGTTTCGGGGATACGCAGTATTTT. It encodes CASSPPGAGGFGDTQYF. The genes are TRBV18 and TRBJ2-3, with 9 bases fitting TRBD2. CDR1 KGHSH and CDR2 LQKENI come from the germline V gene. With 0 bases clipped from V and 6 bases from J, the junction kept 10 bases outside the gene matches. This CDR3 is 17 amino acids long.

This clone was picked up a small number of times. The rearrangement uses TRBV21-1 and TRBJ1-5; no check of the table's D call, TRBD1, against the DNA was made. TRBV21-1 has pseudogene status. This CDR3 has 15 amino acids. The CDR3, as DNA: TGTGCCAGTAGCCGAGCAGGGGGCGCGTATCAGCCCCAGCATTTT. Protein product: CASSRAGGAYQPQHF.

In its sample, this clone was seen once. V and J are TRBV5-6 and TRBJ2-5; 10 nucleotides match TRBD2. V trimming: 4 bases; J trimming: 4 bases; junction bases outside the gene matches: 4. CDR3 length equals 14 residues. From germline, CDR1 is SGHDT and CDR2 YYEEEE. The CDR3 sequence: CASSPTSGVETQYF. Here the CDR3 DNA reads TGTGCCAGCAGCCCCACTAGCGGGGTAGAGACCCAGTACTTC.

CDR3 nucleotides: TGTGCCAGCTCACCCGTGACAGCGCACTCTGGAAACACCATATATTTT. Translated: CASSPVTAHSGNTIYF. The chain links TRBV18 to TRBJ1-3; perhaps TRBD1 as D (5 bases). The length of the CDR3 is 16 residues. The germline V gene encodes CDR1 KGHSH and CDR2 LQKENI. Deletions cut 3 bases from V and 0 bases from J, with 12 bases between.

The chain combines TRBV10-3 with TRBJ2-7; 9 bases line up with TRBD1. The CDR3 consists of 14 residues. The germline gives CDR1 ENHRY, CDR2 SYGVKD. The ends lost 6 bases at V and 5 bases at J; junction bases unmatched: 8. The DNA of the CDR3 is TGTGCCATCAGCCGCGGGACAGGGTCCGACGAGCAGTACTTC. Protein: CAISRGTGSDEQYF.

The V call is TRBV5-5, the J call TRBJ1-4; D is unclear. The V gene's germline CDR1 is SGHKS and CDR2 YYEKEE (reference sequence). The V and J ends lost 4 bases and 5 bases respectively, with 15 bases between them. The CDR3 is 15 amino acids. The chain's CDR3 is CASSPLGRNNEKLFF. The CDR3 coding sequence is TGTGCCAGCAGCCCGCTAGGTCGCAACAATGAAAAACTGTTTTTT. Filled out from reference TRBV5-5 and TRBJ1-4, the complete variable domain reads DAGVTQSPTHLIKTRGQQVTLRCSPISGHKSVSWYQQVLGQGPQFIFQYYEKEERGRGNFPDRFSARQFPNYSSELNVNALLLGDSALYLCASSPLGRNNEKLFFGSGTQLSVL.

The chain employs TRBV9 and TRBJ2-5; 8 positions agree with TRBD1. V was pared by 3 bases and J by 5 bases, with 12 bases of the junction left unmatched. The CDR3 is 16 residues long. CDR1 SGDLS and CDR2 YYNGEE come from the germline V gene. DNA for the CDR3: TGTGCCAGCAGCGCAGCATCCGGTACAGGGGGGGAGACCCAGTACTTC. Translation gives CASSAASGTGGETQYF.

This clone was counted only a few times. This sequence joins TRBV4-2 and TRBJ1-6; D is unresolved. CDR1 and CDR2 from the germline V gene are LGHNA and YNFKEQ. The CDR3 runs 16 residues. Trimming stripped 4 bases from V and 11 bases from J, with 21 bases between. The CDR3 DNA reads TGTGCCAGCAGCCCCTTTGAAGGCAGCCGGGGTACACCCCTCCACTTT. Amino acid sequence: CASSPFEGSRGTPLHF.